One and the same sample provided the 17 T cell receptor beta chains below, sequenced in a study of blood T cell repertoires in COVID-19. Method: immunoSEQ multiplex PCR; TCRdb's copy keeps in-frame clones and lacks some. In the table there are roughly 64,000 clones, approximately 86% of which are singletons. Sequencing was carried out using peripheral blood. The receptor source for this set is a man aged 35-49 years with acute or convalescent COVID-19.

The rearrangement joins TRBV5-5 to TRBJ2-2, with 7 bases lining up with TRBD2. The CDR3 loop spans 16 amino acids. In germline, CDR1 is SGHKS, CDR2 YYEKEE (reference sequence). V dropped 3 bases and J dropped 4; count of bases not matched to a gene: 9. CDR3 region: CASSSLGEGSTGELFF. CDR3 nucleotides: TGTGCCAGCAGCTCCCTCGGGGAGGGAAGCACCGGGGAGCTGTTTTTT. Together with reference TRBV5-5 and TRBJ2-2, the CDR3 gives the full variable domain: DAGVTQSPTHLIKTRGQQVTLRCSPISGHKSVSWYQQVLGQGPQFIFQYYEKEERGRGNFPDRFSARQFPNYSSELNVNALLLGDSALYLCASSSLGEGSTGELFFGEGSRLTVL.

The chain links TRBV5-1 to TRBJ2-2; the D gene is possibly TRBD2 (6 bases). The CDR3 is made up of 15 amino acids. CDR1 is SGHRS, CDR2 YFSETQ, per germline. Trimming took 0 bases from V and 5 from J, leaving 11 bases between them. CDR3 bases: TGCGCCAGCAGCTTGGATGCTAGCGATACCGGGGAGCTGTTTTTT. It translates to CASSLDASDTGELFF.

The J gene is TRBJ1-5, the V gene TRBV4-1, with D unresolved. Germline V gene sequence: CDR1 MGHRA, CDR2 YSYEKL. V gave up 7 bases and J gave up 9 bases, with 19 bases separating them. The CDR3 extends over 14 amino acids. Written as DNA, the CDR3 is TGCGCCAGCAACCTTGCGCCGGGCGGGCCGCCCCAGCATTTT. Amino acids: CASNLAPGGPPQHF.

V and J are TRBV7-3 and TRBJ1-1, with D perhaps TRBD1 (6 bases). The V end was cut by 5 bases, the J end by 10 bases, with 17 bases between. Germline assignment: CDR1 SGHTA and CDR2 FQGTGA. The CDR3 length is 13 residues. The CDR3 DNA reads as TGTGCCAGCAGCCCCGAGACAGGTTTGGGAGCTTTCTTT. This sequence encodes CASSPETGLGAFF.

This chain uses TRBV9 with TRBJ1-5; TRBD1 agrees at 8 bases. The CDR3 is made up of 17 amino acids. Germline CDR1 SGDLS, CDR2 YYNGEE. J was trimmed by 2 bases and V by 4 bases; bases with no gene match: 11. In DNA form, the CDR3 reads TGTGCCAGCAGCTCAGGACAGGGCCCAAGTGGCAATCAGCCCCAGCATTTT. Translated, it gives CASSSGQGPSGNQPQHF.

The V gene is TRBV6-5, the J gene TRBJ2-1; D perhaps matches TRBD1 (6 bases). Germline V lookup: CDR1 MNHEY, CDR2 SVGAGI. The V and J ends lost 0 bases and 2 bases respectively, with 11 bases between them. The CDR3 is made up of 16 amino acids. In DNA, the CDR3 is TGTGCCAGCAGTTACTCCCCAGGGGCCACCTACAATGAGCAGTTCTTC. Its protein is CASSYSPGATYNEQFF.

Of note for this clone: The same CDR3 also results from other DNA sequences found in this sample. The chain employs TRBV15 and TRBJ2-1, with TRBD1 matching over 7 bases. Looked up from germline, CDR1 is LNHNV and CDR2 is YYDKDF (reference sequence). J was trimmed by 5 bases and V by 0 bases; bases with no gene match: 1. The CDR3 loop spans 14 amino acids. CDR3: CATSREDRNNEQFF. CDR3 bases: TGTGCCACCAGCAGAGAGGACAGGAACAATGAGCAGTTCTTC.

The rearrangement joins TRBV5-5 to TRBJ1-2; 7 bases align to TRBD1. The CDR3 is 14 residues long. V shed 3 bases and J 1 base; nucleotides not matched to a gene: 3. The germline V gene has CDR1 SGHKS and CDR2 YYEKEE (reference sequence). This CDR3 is CASSSGQSNYGYTF. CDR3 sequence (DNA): TGTGCCAGCAGCTCGGGACAGAGTAACTATGGCTACACCTTC.

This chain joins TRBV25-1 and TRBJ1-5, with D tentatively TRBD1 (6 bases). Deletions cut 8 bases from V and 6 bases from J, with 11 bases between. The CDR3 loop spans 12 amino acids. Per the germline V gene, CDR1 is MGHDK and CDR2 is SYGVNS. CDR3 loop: CASGQGFQPQHF. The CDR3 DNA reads TGTGCCAGCGGGCAGGGGTTTCAGCCCCAGCATTTT.

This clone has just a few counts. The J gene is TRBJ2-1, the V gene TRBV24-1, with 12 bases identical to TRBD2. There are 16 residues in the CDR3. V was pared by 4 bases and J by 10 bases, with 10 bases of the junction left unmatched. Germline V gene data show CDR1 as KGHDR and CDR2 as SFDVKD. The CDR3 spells CATSDPTSGGTNEQFF. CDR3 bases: TGTGCCACCAGTGACCCGACTAGCGGGGGCACAAACGAGCAGTTCTTC.

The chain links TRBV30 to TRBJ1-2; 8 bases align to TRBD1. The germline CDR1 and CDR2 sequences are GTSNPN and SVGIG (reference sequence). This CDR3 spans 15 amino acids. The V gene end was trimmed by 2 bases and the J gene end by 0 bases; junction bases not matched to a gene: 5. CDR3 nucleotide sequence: TGTGCCTGGAGTAAAGGGACAGGTGCTAACTATGGCTACACCTTC. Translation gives CAWSKGTGANYGYTF.

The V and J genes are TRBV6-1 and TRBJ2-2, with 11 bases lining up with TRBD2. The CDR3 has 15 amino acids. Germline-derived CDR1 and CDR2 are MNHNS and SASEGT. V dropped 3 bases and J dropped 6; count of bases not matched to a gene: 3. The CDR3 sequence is CASSDDSGGAGELFF. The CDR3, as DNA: TGTGCCAGCAGTGATGATAGCGGGGGGGCCGGGGAGCTGTTTTTT.

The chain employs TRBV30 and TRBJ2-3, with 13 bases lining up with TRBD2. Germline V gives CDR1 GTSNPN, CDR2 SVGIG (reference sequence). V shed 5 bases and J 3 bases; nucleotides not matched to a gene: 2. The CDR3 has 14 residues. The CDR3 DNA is TGTGCCTGGGGGACTAGCGGGGTTACAGATACGCAGTATTTT. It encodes CAWGTSGVTDTQYF.

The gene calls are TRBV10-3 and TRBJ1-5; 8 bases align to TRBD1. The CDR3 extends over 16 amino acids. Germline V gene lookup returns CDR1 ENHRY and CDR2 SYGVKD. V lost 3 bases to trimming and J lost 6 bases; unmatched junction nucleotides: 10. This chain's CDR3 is CAISDGQGLVGQPQHF. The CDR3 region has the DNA TGTGCCATCAGTGATGGACAGGGTTTGGTCGGTCAGCCCCAGCATTTT.

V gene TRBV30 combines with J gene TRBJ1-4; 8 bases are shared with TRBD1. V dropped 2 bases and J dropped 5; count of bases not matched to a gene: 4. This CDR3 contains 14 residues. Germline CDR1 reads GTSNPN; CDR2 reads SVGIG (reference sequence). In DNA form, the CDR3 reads TGTGCCTGGAGTCGGACAGGGCGAAATGAAAAACTGTTTTTT. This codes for CAWSRTGRNEKLFF.

The CDR3 DNA reads TGCAGCGTTGAAGACGGGACAGCTTATGGCTACACCTTC. Translating gives CSVEDGTAYGYTF. The chain joins TRBV29-1 to TRBJ1-2; 7 nucleotides match TRBD1. The CDR3 sequence is 13 residues long. Germline V gene sequence: CDR1 SQVTM, CDR2 ANQGSEA. Trimming removed 0 bases from V and 5 bases from J; junction bases left unmatched: 3.

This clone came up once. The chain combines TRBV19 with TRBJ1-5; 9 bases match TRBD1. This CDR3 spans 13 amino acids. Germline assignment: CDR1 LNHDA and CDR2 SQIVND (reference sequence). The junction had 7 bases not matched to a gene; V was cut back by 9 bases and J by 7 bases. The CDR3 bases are TGTGCCAGCAGGGGACAGGGCGACCAGCCCCAGCATTTT. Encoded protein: CASRGQGDQPQHF.